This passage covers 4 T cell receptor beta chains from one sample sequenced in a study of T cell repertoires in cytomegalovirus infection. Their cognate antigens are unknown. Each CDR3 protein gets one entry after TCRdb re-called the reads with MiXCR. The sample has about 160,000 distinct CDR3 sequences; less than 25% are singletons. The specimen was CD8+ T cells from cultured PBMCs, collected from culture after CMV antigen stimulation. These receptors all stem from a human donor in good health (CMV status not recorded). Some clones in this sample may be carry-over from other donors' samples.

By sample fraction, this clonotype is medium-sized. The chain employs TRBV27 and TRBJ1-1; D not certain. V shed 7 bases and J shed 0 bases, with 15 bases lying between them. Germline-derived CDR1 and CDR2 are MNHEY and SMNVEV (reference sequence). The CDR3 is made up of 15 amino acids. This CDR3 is CASTTTRYLNTEAFF. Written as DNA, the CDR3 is TGTGCCAGCACCACCACGAGGTATCTGAACACTGAAGCTTTCTTT.

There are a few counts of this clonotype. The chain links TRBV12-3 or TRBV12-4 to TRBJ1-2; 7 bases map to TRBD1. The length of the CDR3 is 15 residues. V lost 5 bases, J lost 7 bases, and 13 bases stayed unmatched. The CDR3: CASSLNLVQGLGYTF. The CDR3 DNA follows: TGTGCCAGCAGTCTTAACCTGGTACAGGGGCTTGGCTACACCTTC.

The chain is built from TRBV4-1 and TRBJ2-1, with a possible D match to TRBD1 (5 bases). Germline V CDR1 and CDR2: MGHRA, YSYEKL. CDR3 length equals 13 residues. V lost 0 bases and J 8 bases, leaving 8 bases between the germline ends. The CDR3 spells CASSQEGADEQFF. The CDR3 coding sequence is TGCGCCAGCAGCCAAGAAGGGGCGGATGAGCAGTTCTTC.

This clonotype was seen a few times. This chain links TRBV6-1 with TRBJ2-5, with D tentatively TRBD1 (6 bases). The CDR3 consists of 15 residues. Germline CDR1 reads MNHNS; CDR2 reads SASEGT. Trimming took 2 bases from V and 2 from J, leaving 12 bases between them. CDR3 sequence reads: CASSEIIGQQETQYF. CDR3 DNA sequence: TGTGCCAGCAGTGAAATCATTGGACAGCAAGAGACCCAGTACTTC.